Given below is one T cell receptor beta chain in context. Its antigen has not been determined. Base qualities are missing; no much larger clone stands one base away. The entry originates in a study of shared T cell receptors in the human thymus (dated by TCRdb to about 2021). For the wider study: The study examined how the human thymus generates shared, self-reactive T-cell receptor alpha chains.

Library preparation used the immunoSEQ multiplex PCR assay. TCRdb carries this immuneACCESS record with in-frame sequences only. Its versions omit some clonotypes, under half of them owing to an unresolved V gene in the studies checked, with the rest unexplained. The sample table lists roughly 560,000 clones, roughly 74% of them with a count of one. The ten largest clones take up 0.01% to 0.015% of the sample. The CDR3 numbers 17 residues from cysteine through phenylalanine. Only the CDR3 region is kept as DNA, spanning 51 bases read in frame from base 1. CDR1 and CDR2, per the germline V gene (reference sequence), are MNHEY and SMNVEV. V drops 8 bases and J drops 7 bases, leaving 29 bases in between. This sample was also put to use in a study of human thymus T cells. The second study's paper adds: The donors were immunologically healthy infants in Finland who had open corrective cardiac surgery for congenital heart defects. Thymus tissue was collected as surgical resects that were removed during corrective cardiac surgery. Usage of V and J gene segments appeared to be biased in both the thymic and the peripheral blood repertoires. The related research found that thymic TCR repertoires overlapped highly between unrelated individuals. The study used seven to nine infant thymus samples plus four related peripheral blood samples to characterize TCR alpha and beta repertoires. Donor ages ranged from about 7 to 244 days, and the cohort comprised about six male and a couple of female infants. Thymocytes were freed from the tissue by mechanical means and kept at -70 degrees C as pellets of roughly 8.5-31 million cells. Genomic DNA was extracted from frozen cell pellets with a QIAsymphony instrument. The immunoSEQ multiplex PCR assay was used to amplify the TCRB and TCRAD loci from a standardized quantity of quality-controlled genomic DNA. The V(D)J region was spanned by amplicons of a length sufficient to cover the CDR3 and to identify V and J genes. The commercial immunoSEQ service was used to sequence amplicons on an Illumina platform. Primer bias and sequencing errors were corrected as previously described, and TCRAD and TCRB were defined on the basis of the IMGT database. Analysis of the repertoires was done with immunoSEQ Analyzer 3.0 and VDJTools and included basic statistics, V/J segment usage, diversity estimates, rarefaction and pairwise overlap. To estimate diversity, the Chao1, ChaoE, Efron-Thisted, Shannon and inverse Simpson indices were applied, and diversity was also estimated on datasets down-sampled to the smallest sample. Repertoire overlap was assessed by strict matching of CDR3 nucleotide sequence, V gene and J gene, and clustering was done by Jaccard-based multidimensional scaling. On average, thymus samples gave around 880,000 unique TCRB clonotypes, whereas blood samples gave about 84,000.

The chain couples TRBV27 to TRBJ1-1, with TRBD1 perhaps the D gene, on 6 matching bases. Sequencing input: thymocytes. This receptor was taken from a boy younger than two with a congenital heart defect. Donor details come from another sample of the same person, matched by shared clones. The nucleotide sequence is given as TGTGCCAGCTCCTTAAGTTTGGGGGCCAGTGTAGGGGATGAAGCTTTCTTT. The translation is CASSLSLGASVGDEAFF.